Given below is one T cell receptor (beta chain) in context. Its antigen is undetermined. This CDR3 is built from 15 residues. CDR1 and CDR2 from the germline V gene are SGHVS and FQNEAQ. This sample is part of a study of blood T cells in healthy people across ages. General study results and limits: Roughly linear age-related decline in beta diversity appeared, significant by age about 37. When set beside aged donors, long-lived donors presented more naive CD4+ cells and higher diversity.

Primers used in a second PCR of about 6 to 12 cycles were a sample-barcoded 5' primer and a J-beta primer mix. TCRdb re-analysed the 5' RACE reads in MiXCR, keeping a single row per CDR3 protein. The sample has fewer than 1,200,000 distinct CDR3 sequences, 25% seen once. Isolated per sample were at least 6 million PBMCs. The sample also formed part of further work on T cells of mothers and their children. As that report states: Persisting microchimeric T cell clones went undetected.

Sequenced material: blood. The clonotype was recovered from a girl aged 2-10 years in good health. This chain uses TRBV7-8 with TRBJ2-5; D may be TRBD2 (6 bases). The J call may be mistaken, given a closer DNA end match to TRBJ2-1. CDR3 in amino acids: CASSLQTSGLGEQFF. CDR3 DNA sequence: TGTGCCAGCAGCTTACAAACCAGCGGGTTGGGTGAGCAGTTCTTC.